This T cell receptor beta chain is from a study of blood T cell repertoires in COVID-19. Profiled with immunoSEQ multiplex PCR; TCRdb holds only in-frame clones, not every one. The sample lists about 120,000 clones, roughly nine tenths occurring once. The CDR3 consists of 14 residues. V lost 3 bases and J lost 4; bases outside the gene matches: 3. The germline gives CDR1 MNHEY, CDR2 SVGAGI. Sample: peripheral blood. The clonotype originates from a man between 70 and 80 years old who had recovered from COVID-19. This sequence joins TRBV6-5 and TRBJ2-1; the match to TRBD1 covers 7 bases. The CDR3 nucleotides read TGTGCCAGCAGTTATGGGACAGTTTACAATGAGCAGTTCTTC. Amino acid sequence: CASSYGTVYNEQFF.